This T cell receptor beta chain is from a study of blood T cells in healthy people across ages (dated by TCRdb to about 2015). Concerning the study at large: Template switching captured roughly one uniquely barcoded TCR beta cDNA molecule per two T cells in model experiments. To track age-related changes in TCR beta repertoire diversity, the study relied on deep sequencing normalized with unique cDNA molecular identifiers. Four age groups were formed from the donors: young (average roughly 15 years), middle-aged (approximately 39), aged (around 68) and long-lived (around 82). To avoid experimental bias, donors of different ages were spread randomly across the sequencing lanes. Using the same blood draw, the study looked at two additional independent replicas of 1 million unique cDNA reads for two donors, one aged 18 to 29 and the other aged 80 or older. Overall study outcomes, separate from this receptor: As age increased, observed TCR beta diversity per million T cells dropped in a roughly linear way, and a significant reduction was already evident by age 40. The percentage of naive T cells measured by flow cytometry correlated strongly with observed TCR beta diversity. Because the CMV infection status of the donors was unknown, age-related changes in expanded clonotypes may potentially have been confounded. Because profiling used bulk unsorted PBMCs, naive and antigen-experienced compartments could not be compared conclusively. Compared with the aged group, the long-lived group had more naive CD4+ T cells, fewer expanded clones and increased TCR diversity, a pattern suggesting age selection. Estimates of total diversity from one million sequenced T cells were regarded as lower bounds and underestimates.

This clonotype has at least ten counts. No antigen is known for it. No much larger clone is present one base from it, and per-base qualities are unavailable. The CDR3 contains 10 residues, cysteine and phenylalanine counted. Just the 30-base CDR3 DNA is kept, in frame starting at base 1. For CDR1 and CDR2, the germline V gene (reference sequence) lists DFQATT and SNEGSKA. Cut back by 3 bases and 3 bases, the V and J ends lie 1 base apart. Donors were approximately 42 systemically healthy Caucasian individuals from Russia aged roughly 6 to 90 years. Ten milliliters of peripheral blood were drawn from each donor into EDTA-treated Vacutainer tubes. Ficoll-Paque density-gradient centrifugation was used to isolate PBMCs, with at least 6.5 million per sample. Trizol reagent was used to extract total RNA from PBMCs, with at least 6 micrograms per sample. Naive CD45RAhigh/CD27high T cell percentages were measured by flow cytometry on a PBMC aliquot from every donor.

Libraries were built with 5' RACE. Data came from an Illumina HiSeq 2500. A second 7 to 11 cycle PCR used a sample-barcoded 5' primer and a J-beta primer mix. A template-switch 5' adaptor carrying 12 random nucleotides introduced a unique molecular identifier onto each TCR beta cDNA molecule. At least 2.5 million CDR3-containing paired-end reads were obtained from each sample. All of the RNA was converted into first-strand cDNA using the Mint cDNA synthesis kit, with a TRBC-specific oligonucleotide serving as the primer. Following uracil-DNA glycosylase treatment, all cDNA underwent a first 18-cycle PCR with the universal primers M1SS and BC2_uni_R. Under the source paper's analysis protocol: Normalization of each sample was performed by random selection of 1 million high-quality reads, each carrying a distinct molecular identifier. Reads with shared molecular identifiers were discarded instead of being binned into consensus sequences. MiTCR, run with a Q25 quality threshold and the strictest error-elimination algorithm, handled CDR3 identification, clonotype clustering and error correction. A nonparametric unseen species model with Euler transformation was used to estimate a lower bound on total TCR beta diversity. TCRdb reanalyzed the raw reads on its own, using fastp at Q25 for trimming and MiXCR for clone calling, and kept in-frame beta chains. Identical CDR3 protein sequences are pooled into one entry, listed with their most common genes and DNA. These V and J calls are TCRdb output, not the study's own analysis. This sample lists roughly 500,000 distinct CDR3 sequences; about 25% were detected once. The ten largest clones represent around 20% of the sample.

The rearranged chain carries TRBV20-1 and TRBJ2-3, with no confidently assigned D gene. The material sequenced was blood. The sequence was obtained from an older woman in good health. The CDR3 protein is CSASTDTQYF. DNA sequence: TGCAGTGCTAGTACAGATACGCAGTATTTT.